This TCR beta chain was captured by sequencing in a study of T-cell reconstitution after alpha-beta-depleted transplantation in children. Whole-study findings and limits: After transplant, high TCRbeta diversity at day 60 in some patients arose from surviving recipient T cells and thymic progenitors. One year post-transplant, T-cell counts and diversity were largely derived from T cells produced anew. About two months after transplant, alpha-beta T cells reportedly came from several hundred expanded graft clones.

Comments on this clonotype: Its specificity is unknown.

The TCRbeta library was prepared with unique molecular identifiers. TCRdb re-called the PCR reads with MiXCR, one entry per CDR3 protein. The sample contains about 78,000 distinct CDR3 sequences, 12% to 15% of which appear only once. The CDR3 is 17 amino acids. The ends lost 3 bases at V and 2 bases at J; junction bases unmatched: 9. CDR1 is SGHTA, CDR2 FQGNSA, per germline. The TCR originated in a male patient aged 2-15 years who had a stem cell transplant for acute lymphoblastic leukemia, so the T cells may come from the graft donor. The V call is TRBV7-2, the J call TRBJ2-7, with 11 bases matching TRBD2. Sequenced here: PBMCs, mostly from graft donor cells, sampled 180 days after TCRalphabeta/CD19-depleted stem cell transplant. CDR3 residues: CASSFRASGGLTYEQYF. The CDR3, as DNA: TGTGCCAGCAGCTTTAGGGCTAGCGGGGGGCTAACCTACGAGCAGTACTTC.